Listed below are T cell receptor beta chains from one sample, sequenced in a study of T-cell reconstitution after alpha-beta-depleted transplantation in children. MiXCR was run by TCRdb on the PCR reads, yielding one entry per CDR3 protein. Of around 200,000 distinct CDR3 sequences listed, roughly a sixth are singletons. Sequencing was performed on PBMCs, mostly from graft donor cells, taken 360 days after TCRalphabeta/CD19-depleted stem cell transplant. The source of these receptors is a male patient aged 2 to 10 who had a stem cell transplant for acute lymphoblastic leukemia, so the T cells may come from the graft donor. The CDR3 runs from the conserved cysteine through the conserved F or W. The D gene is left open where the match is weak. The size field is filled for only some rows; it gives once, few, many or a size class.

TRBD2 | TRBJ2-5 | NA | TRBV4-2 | TGTGCCAGCAGCCGGGGACTAGCGGGGGATCTACGGGAGACCCAGTACTTC | CASSRGLAGDLRETQYF
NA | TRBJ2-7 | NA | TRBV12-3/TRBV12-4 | TGTGCCAGCAGTTTTCAGTATCGGGGGGCGCAGTCCTACGAGCAGTACTTC | CASSFQYRGAQSYEQYF
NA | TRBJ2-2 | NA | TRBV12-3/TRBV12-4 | TGTGCCAGCAGTTTTACCGTACTCCCCGCGACGAACACCGGGGAGCTGTTTTTT | CASSFTVLPATNTGELFF
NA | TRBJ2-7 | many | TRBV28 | TGTGCCAGCAGTTTACAAACCTACGAGCAGTACTTC | CASSLQTYEQYF
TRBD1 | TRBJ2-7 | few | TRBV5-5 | TGTGCCAGCAGTTTTTTGGGTACAGGGGGAGGCGACGAGCAGTACTTC | CASSFLGTGGGDEQYF
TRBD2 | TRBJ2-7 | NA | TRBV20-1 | TGCAGTGCTCTACCAGGACTAGCGGGATCCTACGAGCAGTACTTC | CSALPGLAGSYEQYF
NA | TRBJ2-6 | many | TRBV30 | TGTGCCTGGAGCAATCGAGGGGGATTGGCTGGGGCCAACGTCCTGACTTTC | CAWSNRGGLAGANVLTF
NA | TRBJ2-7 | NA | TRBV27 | TGTGCCAGCAGTGTTGTCCAGGACACCTCCTACGAGCAGTACTTC | CASSVVQDTSYEQYF
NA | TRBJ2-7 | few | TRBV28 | TGTGCCAGCAGTGTTGACGGCTACGAGCAGTACTTC | CASSVDGYEQYF
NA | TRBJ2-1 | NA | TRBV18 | TGTGCCAGCTCAGCGACGGTCAATGAGCAGTTCTTC | CASSATVNEQFF
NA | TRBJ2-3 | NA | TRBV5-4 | TGTGCCAGCAGCTCAGGGATCGCAGATACGCAGTATTTT | CASSSGIADTQYF
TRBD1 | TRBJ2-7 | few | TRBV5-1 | TGCGCCAGCAGCTTGGTTTGGGACAGCTACGAGCAGTACTTC | CASSLVWDSYEQYF
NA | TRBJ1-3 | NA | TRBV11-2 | TGTGCCAGCAGCTTAGGGGCCGGGGCTGGAAACACCATATATTTT | CASSLGAGAGNTIYF
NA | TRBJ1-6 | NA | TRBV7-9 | TGTGCCAGCAGCTCCGGACACAATTCACCCCTCCACTTT | CASSSGHNSPLHF
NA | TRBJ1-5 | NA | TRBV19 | TGTGCCAGTGTCGCGGCAGGGAATCAGCCCCAGCATTTT | CASVAAGNQPQHF
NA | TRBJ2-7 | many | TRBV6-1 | TGTGCCAGCAGTCTCAACATGGGGAGAGGGTACGAGCAGTACTTC | CASSLNMGRGYEQYF
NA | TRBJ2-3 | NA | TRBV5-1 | TGCGCCAGCAGCCTATGGGACCTGGGAAGCACAGATACGCAGTATTTT | CASSLWDLGSTDTQYF
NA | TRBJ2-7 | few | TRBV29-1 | TGCAGCGTCCCGAACTCAGACGGAAACTACGAGCAGTACTTC | CSVPNSDGNYEQYF
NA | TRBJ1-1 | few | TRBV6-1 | TGTGCCAGCAGTCAACACCCCGCGGCTTTTGCATGGGACCCTAACACTGAAGCTTTCTTT | CASSQHPAAFAWDPNTEAFF
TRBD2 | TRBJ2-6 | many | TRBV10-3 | TGTGCCGTCGGACTAGCGGGGCCCTCTGGGGCCAACGTCCTGACTTTC | CAVGLAGPSGANVLTF
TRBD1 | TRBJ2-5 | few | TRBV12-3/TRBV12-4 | TGTGCCAGCAGTTCGACAGGGACGCAAGAGACCCAGTACTTC | CASSSTGTQETQYF
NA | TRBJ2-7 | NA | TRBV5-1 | TGCGCCAGCAGCCCTAGGGGCGAGCAGTACTTC | CASSPRGEQYF
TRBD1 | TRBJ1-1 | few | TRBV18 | TGTGCCAGCTCCCGTCAGGGGGCCCACACTGAAGCTTTCTTT | CASSRQGAHTEAFF
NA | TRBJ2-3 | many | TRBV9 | TGTGCCAGCAGCGTCGGGGGATCCACAGATACGCAGTATTTT | CASSVGGSTDTQYF
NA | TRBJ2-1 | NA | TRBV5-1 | TGCGCCAGCAGCTTCCTAGGGGACGGGGCAAACAATGAGCAGTTCTTC | CASSFLGDGANNEQFF
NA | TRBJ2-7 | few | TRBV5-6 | TGTGCCAGCAGCCCCAACTACAGGGGGGGATCCTACGAGCAGTACTTC | CASSPNYRGGSYEQYF
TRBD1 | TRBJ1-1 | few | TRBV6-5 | TGTGCCAGCAGTTACGCGGGACAGGGGAACGCTGAAGCTTTCTTT | CASSYAGQGNAEAFF
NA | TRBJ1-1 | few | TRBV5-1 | TGCGCCAGCAGCTTGGTTACGGGAGTGAACACTGAAGCTTTCTTT | CASSLVTGVNTEAFF
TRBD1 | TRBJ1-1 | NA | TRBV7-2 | TGTGCCAGCAGACGACAGGGGGCAATGAACACTGAAGCTTTCTTT | CASRRQGAMNTEAFF
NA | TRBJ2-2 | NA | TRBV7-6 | TGTGCCAGCAGCCCGTGGACTGAGAACACCGGGGAGCTGTTTTTT | CASSPWTENTGELFF
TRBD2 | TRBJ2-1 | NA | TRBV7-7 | TGTGCTAGCAGCGGGGGGGACGGTGAGCAGTTCTTC | CASSGGDGEQFF
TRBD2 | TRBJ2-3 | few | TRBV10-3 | TGTGCCATCAGACTAGCGGGGGGGCCAACAGATACGCAGTATTTT | CAIRLAGGPTDTQYF
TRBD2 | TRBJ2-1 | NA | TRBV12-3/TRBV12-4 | TGTGCCAGCAGTTTTGAGGGACTAGCGGGGAAGCACAATGAGCAGTTCTTC | CASSFEGLAGKHNEQFF
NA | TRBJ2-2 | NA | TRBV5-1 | TGCGCCAGCAGCGAGACGGCGGACACCGGGGAGCTGTTTTTT | CASSETADTGELFF
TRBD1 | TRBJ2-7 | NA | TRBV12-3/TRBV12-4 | TGTGCCAGCAGGAATTATGGACAGGGGAATGTCGAGCAGTACTTC | CASRNYGQGNVEQYF
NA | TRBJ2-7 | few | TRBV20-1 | TGCAGTGCTAAGGGGCTTCCCTACGAGCAGTACTTC | CSAKGLPYEQYF